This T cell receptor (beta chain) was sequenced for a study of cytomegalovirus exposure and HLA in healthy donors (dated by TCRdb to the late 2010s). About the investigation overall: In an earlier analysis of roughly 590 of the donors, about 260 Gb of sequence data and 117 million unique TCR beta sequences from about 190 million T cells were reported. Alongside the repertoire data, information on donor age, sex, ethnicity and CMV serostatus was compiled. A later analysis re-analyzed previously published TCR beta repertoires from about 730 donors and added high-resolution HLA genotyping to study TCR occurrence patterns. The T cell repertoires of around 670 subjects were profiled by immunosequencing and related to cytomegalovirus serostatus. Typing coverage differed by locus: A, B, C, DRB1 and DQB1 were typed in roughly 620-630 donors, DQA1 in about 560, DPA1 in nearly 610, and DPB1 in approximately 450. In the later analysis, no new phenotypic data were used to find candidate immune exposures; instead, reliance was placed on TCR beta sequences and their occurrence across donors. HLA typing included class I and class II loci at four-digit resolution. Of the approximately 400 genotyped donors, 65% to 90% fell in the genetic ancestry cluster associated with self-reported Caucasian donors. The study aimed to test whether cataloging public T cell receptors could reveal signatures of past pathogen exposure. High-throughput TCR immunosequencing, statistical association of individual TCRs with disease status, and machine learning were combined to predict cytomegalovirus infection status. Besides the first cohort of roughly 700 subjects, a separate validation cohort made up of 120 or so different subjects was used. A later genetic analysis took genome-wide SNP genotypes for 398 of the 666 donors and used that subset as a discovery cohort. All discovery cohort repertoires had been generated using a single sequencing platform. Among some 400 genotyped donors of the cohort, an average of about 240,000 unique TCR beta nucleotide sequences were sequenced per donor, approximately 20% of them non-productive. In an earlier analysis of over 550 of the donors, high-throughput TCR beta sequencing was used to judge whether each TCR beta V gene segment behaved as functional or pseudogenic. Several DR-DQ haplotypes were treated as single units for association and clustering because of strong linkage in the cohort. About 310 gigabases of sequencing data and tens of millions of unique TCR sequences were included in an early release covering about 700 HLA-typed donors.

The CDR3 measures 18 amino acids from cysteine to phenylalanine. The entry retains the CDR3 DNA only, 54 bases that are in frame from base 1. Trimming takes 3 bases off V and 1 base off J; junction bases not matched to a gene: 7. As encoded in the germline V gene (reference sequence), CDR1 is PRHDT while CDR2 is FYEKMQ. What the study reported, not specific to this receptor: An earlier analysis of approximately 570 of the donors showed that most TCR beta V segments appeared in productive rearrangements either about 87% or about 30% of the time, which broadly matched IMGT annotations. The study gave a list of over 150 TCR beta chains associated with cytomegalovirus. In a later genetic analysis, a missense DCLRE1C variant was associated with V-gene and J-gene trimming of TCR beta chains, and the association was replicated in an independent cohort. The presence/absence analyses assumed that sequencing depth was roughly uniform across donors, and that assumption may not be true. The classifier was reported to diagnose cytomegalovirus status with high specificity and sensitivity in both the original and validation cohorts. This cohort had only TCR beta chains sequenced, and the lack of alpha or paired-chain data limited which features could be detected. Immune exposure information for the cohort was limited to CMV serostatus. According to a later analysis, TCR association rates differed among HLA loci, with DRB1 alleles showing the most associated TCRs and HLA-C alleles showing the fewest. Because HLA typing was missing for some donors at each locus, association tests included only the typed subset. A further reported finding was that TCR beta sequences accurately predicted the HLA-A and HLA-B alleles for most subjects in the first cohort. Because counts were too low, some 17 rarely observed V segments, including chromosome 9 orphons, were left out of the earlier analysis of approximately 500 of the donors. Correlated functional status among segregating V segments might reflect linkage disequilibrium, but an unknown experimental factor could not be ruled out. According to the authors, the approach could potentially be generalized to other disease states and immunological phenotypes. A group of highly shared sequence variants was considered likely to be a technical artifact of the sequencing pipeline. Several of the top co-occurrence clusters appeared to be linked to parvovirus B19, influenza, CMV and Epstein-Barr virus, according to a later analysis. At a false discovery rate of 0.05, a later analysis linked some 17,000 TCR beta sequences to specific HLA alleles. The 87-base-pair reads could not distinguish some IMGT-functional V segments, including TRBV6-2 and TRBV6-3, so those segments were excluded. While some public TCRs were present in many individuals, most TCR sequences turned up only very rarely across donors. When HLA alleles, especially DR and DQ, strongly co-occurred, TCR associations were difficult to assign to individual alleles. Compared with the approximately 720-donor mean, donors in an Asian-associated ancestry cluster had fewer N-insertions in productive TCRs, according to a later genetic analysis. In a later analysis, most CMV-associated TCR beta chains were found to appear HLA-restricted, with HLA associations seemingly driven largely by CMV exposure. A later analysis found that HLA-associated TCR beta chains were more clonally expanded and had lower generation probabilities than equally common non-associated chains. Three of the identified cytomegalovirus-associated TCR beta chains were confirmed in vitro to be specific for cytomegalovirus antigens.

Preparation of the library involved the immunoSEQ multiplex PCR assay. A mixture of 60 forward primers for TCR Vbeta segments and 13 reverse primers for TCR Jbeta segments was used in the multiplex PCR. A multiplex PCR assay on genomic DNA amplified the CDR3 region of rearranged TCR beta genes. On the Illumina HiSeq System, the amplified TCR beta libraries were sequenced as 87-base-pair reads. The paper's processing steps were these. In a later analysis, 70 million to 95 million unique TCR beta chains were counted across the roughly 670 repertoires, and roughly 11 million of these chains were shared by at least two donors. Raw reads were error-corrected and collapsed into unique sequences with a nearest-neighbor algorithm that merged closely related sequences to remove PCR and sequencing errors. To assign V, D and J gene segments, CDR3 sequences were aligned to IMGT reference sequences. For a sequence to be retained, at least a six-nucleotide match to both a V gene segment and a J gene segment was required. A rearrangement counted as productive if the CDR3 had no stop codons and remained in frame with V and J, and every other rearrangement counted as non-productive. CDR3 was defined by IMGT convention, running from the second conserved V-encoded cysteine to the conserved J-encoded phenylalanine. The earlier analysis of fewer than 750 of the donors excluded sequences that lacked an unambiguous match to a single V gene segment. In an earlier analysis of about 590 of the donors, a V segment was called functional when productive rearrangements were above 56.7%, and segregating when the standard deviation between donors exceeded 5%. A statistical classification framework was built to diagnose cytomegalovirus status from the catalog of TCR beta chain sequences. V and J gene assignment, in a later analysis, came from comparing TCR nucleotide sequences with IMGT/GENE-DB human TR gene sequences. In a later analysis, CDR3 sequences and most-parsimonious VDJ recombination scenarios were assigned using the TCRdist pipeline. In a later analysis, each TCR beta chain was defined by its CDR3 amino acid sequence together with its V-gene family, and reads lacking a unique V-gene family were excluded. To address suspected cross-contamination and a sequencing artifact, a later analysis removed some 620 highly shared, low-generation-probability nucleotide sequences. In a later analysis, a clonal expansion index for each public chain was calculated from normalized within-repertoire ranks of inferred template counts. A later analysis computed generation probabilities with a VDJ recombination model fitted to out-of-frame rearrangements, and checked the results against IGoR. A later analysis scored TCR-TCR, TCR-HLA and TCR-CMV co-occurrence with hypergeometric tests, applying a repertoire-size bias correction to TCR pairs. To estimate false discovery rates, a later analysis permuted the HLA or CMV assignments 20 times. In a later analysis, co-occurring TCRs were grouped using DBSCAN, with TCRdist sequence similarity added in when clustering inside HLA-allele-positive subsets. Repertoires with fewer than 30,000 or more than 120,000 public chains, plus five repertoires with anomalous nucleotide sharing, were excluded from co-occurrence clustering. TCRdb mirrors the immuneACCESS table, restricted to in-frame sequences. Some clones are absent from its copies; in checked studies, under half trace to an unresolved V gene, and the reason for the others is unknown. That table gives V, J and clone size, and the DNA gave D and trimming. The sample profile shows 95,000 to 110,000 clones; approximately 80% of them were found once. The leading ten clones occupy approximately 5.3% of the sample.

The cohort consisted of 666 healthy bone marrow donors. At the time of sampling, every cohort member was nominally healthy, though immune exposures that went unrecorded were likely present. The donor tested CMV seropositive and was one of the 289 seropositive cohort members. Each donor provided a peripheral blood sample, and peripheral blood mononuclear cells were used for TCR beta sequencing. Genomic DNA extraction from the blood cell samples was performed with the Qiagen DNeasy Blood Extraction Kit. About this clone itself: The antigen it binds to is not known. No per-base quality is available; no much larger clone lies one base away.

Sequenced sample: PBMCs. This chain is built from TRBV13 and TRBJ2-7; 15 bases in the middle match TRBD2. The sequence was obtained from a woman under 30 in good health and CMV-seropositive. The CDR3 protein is CASSFHGLAGGPSYEQYF. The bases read TGTGCCAGCAGCTTCCACGGACTAGCGGGAGGGCCTTCCTACGAGCAGTACTTC.